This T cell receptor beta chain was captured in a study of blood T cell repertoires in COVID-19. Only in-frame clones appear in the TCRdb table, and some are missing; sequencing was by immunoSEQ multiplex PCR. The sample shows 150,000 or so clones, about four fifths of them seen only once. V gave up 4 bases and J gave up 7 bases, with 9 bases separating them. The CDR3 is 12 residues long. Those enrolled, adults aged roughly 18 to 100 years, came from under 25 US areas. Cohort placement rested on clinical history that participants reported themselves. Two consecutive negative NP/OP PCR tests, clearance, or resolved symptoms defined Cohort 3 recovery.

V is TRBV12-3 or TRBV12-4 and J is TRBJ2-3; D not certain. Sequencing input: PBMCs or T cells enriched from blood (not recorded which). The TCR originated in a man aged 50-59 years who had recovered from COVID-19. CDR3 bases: TGTGCCAGCAGTTACTCTATGAATACGCAGTATTTT. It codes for CASSYSMNTQYF.